The 32 T cell receptor beta chains listed next were all sequenced from one sample in a study of T cells in pancreatic ductal adenocarcinoma. No neoadjuvant therapy was given to the selected pancreatic ductal adenocarcinoma patients before their surgery. Produced via immunoSEQ multiplex PCR; TCRdb's table is partial and in-frame only. The sample has over 90,000 clones, about 96% seen once. Sequencing was performed on PBMCs. The receptor source for this set is a human donor with pancreatic ductal adenocarcinoma.

The V and J genes are TRBV11-2 and TRBJ2-7; D might be TRBD2 (6 bases). Germline V lookup: CDR1 SGHAT, CDR2 FQNNGV. Deletions cut 5 bases from V and 2 bases from J, with 13 bases between. CDR3 length: 14 amino acids. DNA of the CDR3: TGTGCCAGCAGCCTGGGACTCAGGGCCTACGAGCAGTACTTC. Amino acid sequence: CASSLGLRAYEQYF.

This clone has only a few counts. The J gene is TRBJ1-1, the V gene TRBV6-1; D unresolved. CDR1 is MNHNS and CDR2 is SASEGT in the germline V gene. The CDR3 runs to 13 residues. Trimming pared 5 bases from V and 9 bases from J, leaving 16 bases between. CDR3 coding DNA: TGTGCCAGCAGTCTCGCCGAGACTGTAAAAGCTTTCTTT. Translating it yields CASSLAETVKAFF.

The rearrangement joins TRBV28 to TRBJ2-7; 10 bases match TRBD1. The CDR3 length is 16 residues. Trimming at V came to 3 bases and at J to 3 bases, leaving 8 bases not matched to a gene. Germline assignment: CDR1 MDHEN and CDR2 SYDVKM. CDR3 DNA sequence: TGTGCCAGCAGTTTTAATCTCCGGGACAGGGGCTACGAGCAGTACTTC. It is translated as CASSFNLRDRGYEQYF.

Details on this clone: Compared with germline, one end of the junction differs, possibly owing to a read error. Here the CDR3 reads CASSLGGGEVLDF. The CDR3 region has the DNA TGCGCCAGCAGCTTGGGAGGGGGCGAGGTTTTGGACTTC. The chain couples TRBV5-1 to TRBJ1-2; 7 bases are shared with TRBD1. From germline, CDR1 is SGHRS and CDR2 YFSETQ. The CDR3 runs to 13 residues.

The chain combines TRBV5-1 with TRBJ2-1; tentative D call: TRBD2 (5 bases). Germline CDR1 is SGHRS and CDR2 is YFSETQ. The V end was cut by 6 bases, the J end by 5 bases, with 21 bases between. The CDR3 is made up of 16 amino acids. This CDR3 reads CASTTLNGNVDNEQFF. Written as DNA, the CDR3 is TGCGCCAGCACAACCCTGAACGGGAATGTGGACAATGAGCAGTTCTTC.

This chain uses TRBV27 with TRBJ2-7; 12 nucleotides line up with TRBD2. Germline V gives CDR1 MNHEY, CDR2 SMNVEV (reference sequence). This CDR3 has 17 residues. With 4 bases clipped from V and 3 bases from J, the junction kept 10 bases outside the gene matches. The CDR3 DNA reads TGTGCCAGCAGTTCCCAACTAGCGGGAGGATCCTACTACGAGCAGTACTTC. As protein: CASSSQLAGGSYYEQYF.

V and J are TRBV30 and TRBJ2-2, with TRBD1 matching 8 bases. Trimming removed 4 bases from V and 6 bases from J; junction bases left unmatched: 1. The CDR3 is made up of 12 amino acids. From germline, CDR1 is GTSNPN and CDR2 SVGIG (reference sequence). CDR3: CAWTQGAGELFF. CDR3 DNA: TGTGCCTGGACACAGGGGGCCGGGGAGCTGTTTTTT.

The V and J genes are TRBV14 and TRBJ2-1, with 11 bases identical to TRBD2. V gave up 0 bases and J gave up 6 bases; unmatched junction bases: 7. This CDR3 region has 17 residues. Germline lookup yields CDR1 SGHDN and CDR2 FVKESK. The CDR3 loop is CASSQDSTSGRLNEQFF. The CDR3 nucleotides are TGTGCCAGCAGCCAAGACTCCACTAGCGGGAGACTCAATGAGCAGTTCTTC.

The chain employs TRBV7-2 and TRBJ2-5; TRBD2 matches at 9 bases. The germline V gene has CDR1 SGHTA and CDR2 FQGNSA. The V gene end was trimmed by 3 bases and the J gene end by 0 bases; junction bases not matched to a gene: 8. This CDR3 has 17 residues. In DNA form, the CDR3 reads TGTGCCAGCAGCTTTCTGTTAGCGGGAGCCTACCAAGAGACCCAGTACTTC. Translating gives CASSFLLAGAYQETQYF.

The chain employs TRBV18 and TRBJ2-1; tentatively, D is TRBD2 (5 bases). This CDR3 has 14 residues. CDR1 KGHSH and CDR2 LQKENI come from the germline V gene. V was trimmed by 2 bases and J by 4 bases, leaving 9 bases between them. CDR3 DNA sequence: TGTGCCAGCTCACCAAGCGGAACGTACAATGAGCAGTTCTTC. Protein sequence: CASSPSGTYNEQFF.

The gene calls are TRBV28 and TRBJ1-1; 7 bases are a match to TRBD1. Germline CDR1 is MDHEN and CDR2 is SYDVKM. The CDR3 has 16 amino acids. J gave up 3 bases and V 5 bases, and 12 bases lay outside the gene matches. CDR3: CASSPSLGQKHTEAFF. CDR3 nucleotide sequence: TGTGCCAGCAGTCCGAGTTTGGGACAGAAACACACTGAAGCTTTCTTT.

This clone was seen only once. The chain combines TRBV2 with TRBJ2-1; D possibly corresponds to TRBD1 (5 bases). Germline V CDR1 and CDR2: SNHLY, FYNNEI. CDR3 length: 14 residues. V was clipped by 2 bases and J by 7 bases, with 12 bases between them. This CDR3 reads CASSEQDISNEQFF. For the CDR3, the DNA is TGTGCCAGCAGTGAACAGGACATCAGTAATGAGCAGTTCTTC.

This clone is a singleton in its sample. The rearrangement links TRBV5-1 to TRBJ1-3, with 7 bases aligning to TRBD1. V was pared by 3 bases and J by 0 bases, with 9 bases of the junction left unmatched. From germline, CDR1 is SGHRS and CDR2 YFSETQ. The CDR3 contains 17 residues. As DNA, the CDR3 is TGCGCCAGCAGCTACTCAGGGGGACAGAACTCTGGAAACACCATATATTTT. It specifies CASSYSGGQNSGNTIYF.

A note on this clone: This same CDR3 is encoded by further DNA sequences in the sample. The chain uses TRBV20-1 and TRBJ2-1, with a tentative D call TRBD1 (6 bases). V lost 3 bases, J lost 10 bases, and 7 bases lay in between. The CDR3 has 10 residues. The germline V gene has CDR1 DFQATT and CDR2 SNEGSKA (reference sequence). CDR3 residues: CSARGTEQFF. In DNA, the CDR3 is TGCAGTGCTAGGGGGACAGAGCAGTTCTTC.

This rearrangement joins TRBV10-3 to TRBJ2-7; D is uncertain. Germline values: CDR1 ENHRY, CDR2 SYGVKD. Trimming pared 3 bases from V and 0 bases from J, leaving 9 bases between. The length of the CDR3 is 14 residues. CDR3 protein: CAISDQETSYEQYF. For the CDR3, the DNA is TGTGCCATCAGTGACCAGGAAACCTCCTACGAGCAGTACTTC.

V gene TRBV10-3 combines with J gene TRBJ2-7; weak D call: TRBD1 (6 bases). This CDR3 comprises 16 residues. Germline CDR1 ENHRY, CDR2 SYGVKD. Trimming removed 7 bases at V and 1 base at J, with 20 bases between. The CDR3 DNA reads as TGTGCCATCAACGCCCAACAGGGTTCGCCATCCTACGAGCAGTACTTC. This sequence encodes CAINAQQGSPSYEQYF.

The V and J genes are TRBV19 and TRBJ2-1, with TRBD2 matching over 8 bases. V shed 4 bases, J shed 6 bases, and the junction held 5 bases outside the gene matches. Looked up from germline, CDR1 is LNHDA and CDR2 is SQIVND (reference sequence). The CDR3 spans 14 residues. CDR3: CASSNSGNFNEQFF. DNA for the CDR3: TGTGCCAGTAGTAATAGCGGGAATTTCAATGAGCAGTTCTTC.

The gene calls are TRBV2 and TRBJ2-3; tentatively, D is TRBD2 (6 bases). Germline V gene lookup returns CDR1 SNHLY and CDR2 FYNNEI. The CDR3 runs 14 residues. The V and J ends lost 6 bases and 0 bases respectively, with 10 bases between them. CDR3 DNA: TGTGCCAGCAGATGGACTACTAGCACAGATACGCAGTATTTT. Protein product: CASRWTTSTDTQYF.

The chain has TRBV18 and TRBJ1-1; 9 nucleotides agree with TRBD1. The CDR3 contains 16 residues. Germline-derived CDR1 and CDR2 are KGHSH and LQKENI. The trim removed 3 bases at V and 0 bases at J, leaving 5 bases unmatched. CDR3 sequence: CASSPIDRGMNTEAFF. The CDR3 region has the DNA TGTGCCAGCTCACCGATAGACAGGGGGATGAACACTGAAGCTTTCTTT.

V and J are TRBV27 and TRBJ2-1, with D perhaps TRBD2 (6 bases). The CDR3 is made up of 13 amino acids. Trimming left V 6 bases short and J 4 bases short, with 10 bases between. The germline V gene encodes CDR1 MNHEY and CDR2 SMNVEV (reference sequence). The CDR3 DNA reads as TGTGCCAGCAGGTCGCTAGCGTACAATGAGCAGTTCTTC. This gives the protein CASRSLAYNEQFF.

The V gene is TRBV7-2, the J gene TRBJ1-1; TRBD1 matches at 7 bases. The CDR3 is made up of 15 amino acids. Trimming removed 2 bases from V and 4 bases from J; junction bases left unmatched: 7. CDR1 and CDR2 from the germline V gene are SGHTA and FQGNSA. CDR3 loop: CASSLRGRLGTEAFF. The DNA of the CDR3 is TGTGCCAGCAGCTTAAGGGGGCGACTGGGCACTGAAGCTTTCTTT.

This chain uses TRBV5-1 with TRBJ2-3; D call uncertain. CDR1 is SGHRS, CDR2 YFSETQ, per germline. Trimming took 3 bases from V and 2 from J, leaving 13 bases between them. The CDR3 spans 15 residues. This CDR3 is CASSSVALNTDTQYF. CDR3 DNA sequence: TGCGCCAGCAGCTCCGTCGCCCTAAACACAGATACGCAGTATTTT.

Turning to this clone: A read error may produce the germline difference seen at one junction end. The rearrangement links TRBV7-7 to TRBJ2-2, with D tentatively TRBD2 (6 bases). The CDR3 runs 14 residues. Per germline, CDR1 SSHAT and CDR2 FNYEAQ (reference sequence). The CDR3 DNA reads TGTGCTAGCAGCTTCCGGGAGAGGGCCGGGGAGCTGTTTTTT. As protein: CASSFRERAGELFF.

The V and J genes are TRBV19 and TRBJ2-5, with a weak D call TRBD2 (6 bases). The CDR3 covers 13 residues. The V gene lost 3 bases and the J gene lost 5 bases, with 10 bases spanning the gap. In germline, CDR1 is LNHDA, CDR2 SQIVND (reference sequence). The CDR3 reads CASSIGTRETQYF. The CDR3 nucleotides read TGTGCCAGTAGTATCGGGACTCGCGAGACCCAGTACTTC.

The chain carries TRBV5-1 and TRBJ2-3; unclear D gene. Trimming cost V 1 base and J 5 bases, with 11 bases left between them. The germline V gene encodes CDR1 SGHRS and CDR2 YFSETQ. The CDR3 sequence is 14 residues long. The CDR3 sequence: CASSLSRFGDTQYF. DNA of the CDR3: TGCGCCAGCAGCTTGAGCAGGTTTGGAGATACGCAGTATTTT.

This chain links TRBV5-4 with TRBJ1-2; 9 bases align to TRBD1. V lost 0 bases, J lost 8 bases, and 2 bases stayed unmatched. CDR1 and CDR2 from the germline V gene are SGHNT and YYREEE (reference sequence). This CDR3 region has 13 residues. CDR3 nucleotides: TGTGCCAGCAGCTTGGGACAGGGGGACGGCTACACCTTC. Protein: CASSLGQGDGYTF.

V gene TRBV9 combines with J gene TRBJ2-7; D may be TRBD2 (6 bases). The CDR3 extends over 14 amino acids. Germline CDR1 SGDLS, CDR2 YYNGEE. Trimming took off 3 bases at V and 2 bases at J, with 12 bases between the two ends. CDR3 coding DNA: TGTGCCAGCAGCGCGGGGACTGGAACCTACGAGCAGTACTTC. This translates into CASSAGTGTYEQYF.

This clone was recorded only once. This sequence joins TRBV6-4 and TRBJ2-2, with a weak D call TRBD1 (6 bases). The CDR3 is 18 residues long. Germline V gene lookup returns CDR1 MRHNA and CDR2 SNTAGT. The ends were cut back, 6 bases at V and 3 bases at J, with 23 bases in the middle. The CDR3 DNA is TGTGCCAGCAGGGATTTAGGGGGTATCGGGCTTGACACCGGGGAGCTGTTTTTT. Protein sequence: CASRDLGGIGLDTGELFF.

This clone has only one observation. CDR3 DNA: TGTGCCAGCAGAGTTTCAGGGGGCCCCAGCTCCTACAATGAGCAGTTCTTC. Residues: CASRVSGGPSSYNEQFF. The J gene is TRBJ2-1, the V gene TRBV27, with 8 bases identical to TRBD1. The CDR3 sequence is 17 residues long. CDR1 MNHEY and CDR2 SMNVEV come from the germline V gene (reference sequence). Germline trimming cut 6 bases from V and 0 bases from J; bases unmatched to any gene: 10.

The genes are TRBV7-8 and TRBJ1-2, with TRBD1 matching 8 bases. Germline trimming cut 3 bases from V and 6 bases from J; bases unmatched to any gene: 3. Germline V lookup: CDR1 SGHVS, CDR2 FQNEAQ. CDR3 size: 13 residues. Here the CDR3 DNA reads TGTGCCAGCAGCTTGACAGGGGAGGATGGCTACACCTTC. It codes for CASSLTGEDGYTF. Complete variable domain (other parts from reference TRBV7-8 and TRBJ1-2): GAGVSQSPRYKVAKRGQDVALRCDPISGHVSLFWYQQALGQGPEFLTYFQNEAQLDKSGLPSDRFFAERPEGSVSTLKIQRTQQEDSAVYLCASSLTGEDGYTFGSGTRLTVV.

This chain uses TRBV7-6 with TRBJ2-7, with 9 bases fitting TRBD1. Germline V gene sequence: CDR1 SGHVS, CDR2 FNYEAQ. The J segment lost 3 bases and the V segment lost 6 bases, leaving 6 bases of the junction unmatched. The CDR3 totals 14 residues. CDR3 DNA sequence: TGTGCCAGCAGTTCCGGGACAGGGTTCTACGAGCAGTACTTC. It codes for CASSSGTGFYEQYF.

The J gene is TRBJ2-1, the V gene TRBV5-1; 7 nucleotides align to TRBD1. J was trimmed by 7 bases and V by 0 bases; bases with no gene match: 7. The V gene's germline CDR1 is SGHRS and CDR2 YFSETQ. The CDR3 extends over 15 amino acids. CDR3 bases: TGCGCCAGCAGCTTGGCCGTGGGACAGTGGAATGAGCAGTTCTTC. This gives the protein CASSLAVGQWNEQFF.